This is a list of T cell receptor beta chains from one sample in a study of blood T cell repertoires in COVID-19. Assay: immunoSEQ multiplex PCR; the TCRdb copy retains only in-frame clones and omits some. This sample has 61,000 or so clones, with about 90% found just once. The sequencing input was peripheral blood. These receptors were obtained from a woman in her 50s with active or convalescent COVID-19. Both conserved end residues are part of each CDR3. The order of the fields is clone size, J gene, D gene, V gene, CDR3 protein, CDR3 DNA. D genes are given only for firm matches. The listing skips clone size in some rows; elsewhere it reads once, few, many or a size class.

NA	TRBJ2-1	NA	TRBV3-1/TRBV3-2	CASSQDRDSSYNEQFF	TGTGCCAGCAGCCAAGACAGGGATAGCTCCTACAATGAGCAGTTCTTC
NA	TRBJ1-2	NA	TRBV30	CAWSVKGTDGYTF	TGTGCCTGGAGTGTCAAAGGGACTGATGGCTACACCTTC
NA	TRBJ1-4	TRBD1	TRBV11-2	CASSPTGGRGEKLFF	TGTGCCAGCAGCCCCACAGGGGGCAGAGGTGAAAAACTGTTTTTT
NA	TRBJ1-1	NA	TRBV29-1	CSVVQMNTEAFF	TGCAGCGTTGTACAGATGAACACTGAAGCTTTCTTT
NA	TRBJ2-2	NA	TRBV15	CATSRGGDGTGELFF	TGTGCCACCAGCAGAGGGGGAGACGGCACCGGGGAGCTGTTTTTT
NA	TRBJ2-2	TRBD2	TRBV19	CASSPIAGGTGELFF	TGTGCCAGTAGTCCTATAGCGGGAGGCACCGGGGAGCTGTTTTTT
NA	TRBJ2-7	TRBD2	TRBV5-4	CASIPIGTSGTYEQYF	TGTGCCAGCATCCCCATCGGGACTAGCGGAACCTACGAGCAGTACTTC
few	TRBJ1-5	TRBD1	TRBV5-5	CASSPWDSQPQHF	TGTGCCAGCAGCCCATGGGACAGCCAGCCCCAGCATTTT
NA	TRBJ2-7	TRBD2	TRBV5-1	CASSLALAGGFNEQYF	TGCGCCAGCAGCTTGGCACTAGCGGGAGGGTTCAACGAGCAGTACTTC
few	TRBJ1-2	TRBD1	TRBV6-5	CASTLLQGSRGYTF	TGTGCCAGCACACTCTTACAGGGGTCGCGTGGCTACACCTTC
NA	TRBJ2-5	TRBD1	TRBV7-3	CASSSGGGETQYF	TGTGCCAGCAGCTCAGGGGGCGGGGAGACCCAGTACTTC
NA	TRBJ1-5	TRBD1	TRBV19	CASSAGQGINQPQHF	TGTGCCAGTAGTGCGGGACAGGGGATCAATCAGCCCCAGCATTTT
NA	TRBJ1-2	NA	TRBV9	CASSVEIEREDTRDNYGYTF	TGTGCCAGCAGCGTAGAAATTGAACGGGAGGACACCCGGGACAACTATGGCTACACCTTC
NA	TRBJ1-2	NA	TRBV24-1	CATSDGGGYTF	TGTGCCACCAGTGATGGCGGGGGCTACACCTTC
NA	TRBJ2-1	TRBD2	TRBV5-8	CASSPGNLAGGYNEQFF	TGTGCCAGCAGCCCTGGGAACCTAGCGGGAGGATACAATGAGCAGTTCTTC
NA	TRBJ2-6	TRBD2	TRBV7-6	CASSLAAGVFSGANVLTF	TGTGCCAGCAGCTTAGCTGCGGGAGTCTTCTCTGGGGCCAACGTCCTGACTTTC
NA	TRBJ2-7	TRBD2	TRBV5-6	CASSLGLAQTYEQYF	TGTGCCAGCAGCCTAGGACTAGCGCAAACCTACGAGCAGTACTTC